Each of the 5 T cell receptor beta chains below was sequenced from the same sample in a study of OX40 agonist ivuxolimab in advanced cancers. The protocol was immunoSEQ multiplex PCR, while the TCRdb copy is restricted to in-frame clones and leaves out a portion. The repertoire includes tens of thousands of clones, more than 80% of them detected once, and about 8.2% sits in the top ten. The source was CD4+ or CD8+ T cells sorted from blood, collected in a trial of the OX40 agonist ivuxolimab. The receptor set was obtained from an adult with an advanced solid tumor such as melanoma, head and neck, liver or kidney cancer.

The chain's CDR3 is CASSLVGGLEDGYTF. Here the CDR3 DNA reads TGCGCCAGCAGCTTGGTAGGGGGATTGGAGGACGGCTACACCTTC. The V call is TRBV5-1, the J call TRBJ1-2; D may be TRBD1 (6 bases). The CDR3 spans 15 residues. V was pared by 0 bases and J by 8 bases, with 17 bases between. Germline V lookup: CDR1 SGHRS, CDR2 YFSETQ.

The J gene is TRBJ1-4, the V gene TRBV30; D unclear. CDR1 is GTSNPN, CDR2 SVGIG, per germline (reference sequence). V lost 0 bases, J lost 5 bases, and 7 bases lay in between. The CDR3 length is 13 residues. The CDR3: CAWSVGGNEKLFF. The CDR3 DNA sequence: TGTGCCTGGAGTGTCGGAGGGAATGAAAAACTGTTTTTT.

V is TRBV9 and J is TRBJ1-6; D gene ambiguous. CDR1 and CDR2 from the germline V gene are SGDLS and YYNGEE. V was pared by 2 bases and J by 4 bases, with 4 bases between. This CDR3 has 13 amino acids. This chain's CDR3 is CASSVGYNSPLHF. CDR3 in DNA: TGTGCCAGCAGCGTCGGGTATAATTCACCCCTCCACTTT.

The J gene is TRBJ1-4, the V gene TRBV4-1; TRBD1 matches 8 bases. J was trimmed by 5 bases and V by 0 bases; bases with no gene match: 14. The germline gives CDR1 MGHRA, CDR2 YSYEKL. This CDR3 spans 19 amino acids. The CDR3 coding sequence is TGCGCCAGCAGCCAAGATCTCTGGGTCATCCGACAGGGGAATGAAAAACTGTTTTTT. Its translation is CASSQDLWVIRQGNEKLFF.

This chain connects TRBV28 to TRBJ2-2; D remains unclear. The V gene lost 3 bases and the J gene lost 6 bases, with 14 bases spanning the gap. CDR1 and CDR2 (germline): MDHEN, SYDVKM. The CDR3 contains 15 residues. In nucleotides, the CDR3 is TGTGCCAGCAGTTTGGCTAGGGCGAAAGCCGGGGAGCTGTTTTTT. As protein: CASSLARAKAGELFF.